The 31 T cell receptor beta chains reported below all come from one sample, sequenced in a study of T cells in Graves' hyperthyroidism and ophthalmopathy. The source material, RNA transcripts, was used to amplify TCR beta CDR3 regions. TCR CDR3 regions were first amplified by RT-PCR with HTBI primers. From the multiplex PCR reads, TCRdb called clonotypes with MiXCR, one entry per CDR3 protein. The sample has about 770,000 distinct CDR3 sequences, about 17% seen once; the top ten hold approximately 15%. Sequenced material: blood. The receptors come from a woman between 45 and 60 years old with Graves' hyperthyroidism that later progressed to Graves' ophthalmopathy.

The DNA for the CDR3 is TGTGCCATCAGGCCCTCAACGGGACTAGCGCCCGGGGAGCTGTTTTTT. Translation: CAIRPSTGLAPGELFF. The J gene is TRBJ2-2, the V gene TRBV10-3; TRBD2 matches at 10 bases. CDR3 length: 16 amino acids. Germline loops: CDR1 ENHRY, CDR2 SYGVKD. V lost 6 bases to trimming and J lost 6 bases; unmatched junction nucleotides: 10.

This clonotype came up a few times. The genes are TRBV15 and TRBJ1-1; D gene ambiguous. Trimming shortened V by 4 bases and J by 4 bases, and 13 bases separated the two germline ends. The CDR3 is made up of 14 amino acids. Germline lookup yields CDR1 LNHNV and CDR2 YYDKDF (reference sequence). This CDR3 is CATSILGRVTEAFF. The CDR3 DNA sequence: TGTGCCACCAGCATCCTAGGACGTGTCACTGAAGCTTTCTTT.

For this clonotype: The germline gene is not matched at one end of the junction; a read error may be the cause. The CDR3 region is CASSEYPSGTSTSYNEQFF. The CDR3 region has the DNA TGCGCCAGCAGTGAATATCCTTCCGGGACCAGTACCTCCTACAATGAGCAGTTCTTC. The chain uses TRBV6-1 and TRBJ2-1; D could derive from TRBD1 or TRBD2 (5 bases each). Germline CDR1 MNHNS, CDR2 SASEGT. The CDR3 is 19 residues long.

This clonotype has more than one count but fewer than ten. V and J are TRBV18 and TRBJ1-6, with D unclear. Trimming took 4 bases from V and 5 from J, leaving 9 bases between them. The CDR3 sequence is 14 residues long. The germline gives CDR1 KGHSH, CDR2 LQKENI. This CDR3 is CASSRRQDNSPLHF. The CDR3 bases are TGTGCCAGCTCACGCCGTCAGGATAATTCACCCCTCCACTTT.

This clonotype was seen a handful of times. The rearrangement uses TRBV6-1 and TRBJ1-5, with 8 bases matching TRBD1. Germline values: CDR1 MNHNS, CDR2 SASEGT. Trimming cost V 5 bases and J 6 bases; bases outside gene matches: 6. CDR3 size: 14 residues. The CDR3 DNA is TGTGCCAGCAGTCCGACAGGGGACGGTCAGCCCCAGCATTTT. Translation gives CASSPTGDGQPQHF.

This clonotype was observed a handful of times. This rearrangement joins TRBV12-5 to TRBJ2-1; 10 bases fit TRBD2. V dropped 2 bases and J dropped 8; count of bases not matched to a gene: 12. The germline V gene encodes CDR1 LGHNT and CDR2 FRNRAP. The CDR3 has 17 amino acids. This CDR3 reads CASGLSLSGGSPHEQFF. In DNA form, the CDR3 reads TGTGCTAGTGGTTTGTCACTTAGCGGGGGGTCCCCCCATGAGCAGTTCTTC.

This clonotype was seen many times. J is TRBJ2-7 and V is TRBV13; tentatively, D is TRBD2 (6 bases). V gave up 5 bases and J gave up 6 bases, with 23 bases separating them. This CDR3 spans 16 amino acids. Germline CDR1 reads PRHDT; CDR2 reads FYEKMQ (reference sequence). This chain's CDR3 is CASSATLATAGGEQYF. CDR3 DNA: TGTGCCAGCAGCGCCACGCTGGCGACCGCCGGGGGCGAGCAGTACTTC.

This rearrangement joins TRBV6-5 to TRBJ2-1; no firm D call. There are 11 residues in the CDR3. Trimming left V 4 bases short and J 8 bases short, with 6 bases between. The V gene's germline CDR1 is MNHEY and CDR2 SVGAGI. The CDR3 nucleotides are TGTGCCAGCAGTTCAGTCCATGAGCAGTTCTTC. This translates into CASSSVHEQFF.

This clonotype was observed a few times. The V gene is TRBV27, the J gene TRBJ1-4; unclear D gene. Germline assignment: CDR1 MNHEY and CDR2 SMNVEV (reference sequence). Trimming shortened V by 5 bases and J by 3 bases, and 25 bases separated the two germline ends. The CDR3 has 19 amino acids. CDR3 sequence reads: CASSPLYVTELLANEKLFF. CDR3 in DNA: TGTGCCAGCAGTCCCCTCTATGTGACGGAACTTCTTGCTAATGAAAAACTGTTTTTT.

This clonotype was counted only a few times. Being one base from a much bigger clone, this may be a read error. The chain couples TRBV18 to TRBJ2-1; D remains unclear. The CDR3 is made up of 15 amino acids. Germline assignment: CDR1 KGHSH and CDR2 LQKENI. For the CDR3, the DNA is TGTGCCAGCTCACCTGAGGACGACTCCTACAATGAGCAGCTCTTC. Its translation is CASSPEDDSYNEQLF.

V usage is TRBV12-3 or TRBV12-4 and J usage is TRBJ1-3; possibly TRBD1 for D (5 bases). V was cut by 3 bases and J by 7 bases, with 10 bases left in between. The CDR3 is 13 residues long. Here the CDR3 reads CASSFQGTNTIYF. CDR3 bases: TGTGCCAGCAGTTTTCAGGGTACGAACACCATATATTTT.

This clonotype was seen a handful of times. The rearrangement uses TRBV5-1 and TRBJ2-1; 9 bases agree with TRBD1. CDR1 is SGHRS, CDR2 YFSETQ, per germline. The CDR3 spans 15 residues. V trimming: 3 bases; J trimming: 4 bases; junction bases outside the gene matches: 5. The CDR3, as DNA: TGCGCCAGCAGCTGGGGGACAGGGACATACAATGAGCAGTTCTTC. It translates to CASSWGTGTYNEQFF.

The chain employs TRBV3-1 and TRBJ2-2, with 12 nucleotides matching TRBD2. Germline V CDR1 and CDR2: LGHDT, YNNKEL (reference sequence). The J segment lost 6 bases and the V segment lost 0 bases, leaving 5 bases of the junction unmatched. This CDR3 has 17 amino acids. The CDR3 protein is CASSQDRLAGGPGELFF. CDR3 DNA sequence: TGTGCCAGCAGCCAAGATCGCCTAGCGGGGGGGCCCGGGGAGCTGTTTTTT.

There are many counts of this clonotype. The chain employs TRBV18 and TRBJ2-7; 8 nucleotides agree with TRBD1. This CDR3 has 16 amino acids. With 0 bases clipped from V and 0 bases from J, the junction kept 4 bases outside the gene matches. The germline CDR1 and CDR2 sequences are KGHSH and LQKENI. The CDR3 region has the DNA TGTGCCAGCTCACCACCGGACAGGGTGAACTCCTACGAGCAGTACTTC. Protein: CASSPPDRVNSYEQYF.

This rearrangement joins TRBV20-1 to TRBJ1-4; TRBD1 aligns across 9 bases. This CDR3 is built from 12 residues. The V gene's germline CDR1 is DFQATT and CDR2 SNEGSKA (reference sequence). The J segment lost 8 bases and the V segment lost 8 bases, leaving 6 bases of the junction unmatched. This chain's CDR3 is CSTGQGREKLFF. CDR3 coding DNA: TGCAGTACCGGACAGGGGCGGGAAAAACTGTTTTTT.

This clonotype was seen repeatedly, ten times or more. The gene calls are TRBV13 and TRBJ2-3; TRBD2 matches at 8 bases. This CDR3 is 18 amino acids long. Germline CDR1 PRHDT, CDR2 FYEKMQ (reference sequence). Trimming took 0 bases from V and 4 from J; bases not matched to a gene: 12. CDR3 in amino acids: CASSLGRRPSGRPDTQYF. The CDR3 DNA is TGTGCCAGCAGCTTAGGCCGACGCCCTAGCGGGCGACCAGATACGCAGTATTTT.

This rearrangement joins TRBV7-9 to TRBJ2-7; a possible D gene is TRBD2 (5 bases). Trimming cost V 1 base and J 6 bases, with 13 bases left between them. The CDR3 length is 14 residues. Per germline, CDR1 SEHNR and CDR2 FQNEAQ (reference sequence). The CDR3 DNA reads as TGTGCCAGCAGCTTAGGGCTTATGGGGAGCGAGCAGTACTTC. Translation: CASSLGLMGSEQYF. The variable domain in full, with the rest retrieved from reference TRBV7-9 and TRBJ2-7, is DTGVSQNPRHKITKRGQNVTFRCDPISEHNRLYWYRQTLGQGPEFLTYFQNEAQLEKSRLLSDRFSAERPKGSFSTLEIQRTEQGDSAMYLCASSLGLMGSEQYFGPGTRLTVT.

At least ten counts were recorded for this clonotype. This chain connects TRBV6-1 to TRBJ2-1, with D perhaps assigned TRBD1 or TRBD2 (5 bases each). V was shortened by 5 bases and J by 0 bases, with 8 bases between the two germline ends. CDR1 and CDR2 (germline): MNHNS, SASEGT. This CDR3 is built from 14 residues. CDR3 DNA: TGTGCCAGCAGTTCGGGGACCTCCTACAATGAGCAGTTCTTC. Residues: CASSSGTSYNEQFF.

This clonotype occurred many times. This chain connects TRBV7-2 to TRBJ2-7, with 14 bases lining up with TRBD2. The V gene's germline CDR1 is SGHTA and CDR2 FQGNSA. J lost 0 bases, V lost 5 bases, and 9 bases had no gene match. The CDR3 has 18 amino acids. CDR3: CASSQRLAGGLSSYEQYF. As DNA, the CDR3 is TGTGCCAGCAGCCAAAGACTAGCGGGGGGGCTGAGCTCCTACGAGCAGTACTTC.

This clonotype was counted at least ten times. V is TRBV6-5 and J is TRBJ2-5; TRBD1 matches 8 bases. J gave up 5 bases and V 2 bases, and 10 bases lay outside the gene matches. Germline CDR1 and CDR2: MNHEY and SVGAGI. The CDR3 has 16 amino acids. In DNA form, the CDR3 reads TGTGCCAGCAGTTACCATTCGACAGGGGAGAGGGAGACCCAGTACTTC. It translates to CASSYHSTGERETQYF.

The rearrangement joins TRBV29-1 to TRBJ2-7; 11 nucleotides agree with TRBD2. CDR1 is SQVTM, CDR2 ANQGSEA, per germline. The CDR3 is 15 amino acids. V lost 4 bases to trimming and J lost 2 bases; unmatched junction nucleotides: 7. The CDR3 here is CSVVTSGGLTYEQYF. The CDR3 DNA is TGCAGCGTTGTCACTAGCGGGGGACTTACCTACGAGCAGTACTTC.

The CDR3 coding sequence is TGTGCCAGCAGTTACTCTGCTAGCGGGGGGAACAATGAGCAGTTCTTC. This codes for CASSYSASGGNNEQFF. The chain recombines TRBV6-2 or TRBV6-3 with TRBJ2-1, with 11 positions matching TRBD2. With 0 bases clipped from V and 5 bases from J, the junction kept 3 bases outside the gene matches. Germline V gene data show CDR1 as MNHEY and CDR2 as SVGEGT. The CDR3 contains 16 residues.

This clonotype has a handful of counts. The chain recombines TRBV7-9 with TRBJ2-2; 7 positions match TRBD1. Germline V lookup: CDR1 SEHNR, CDR2 FQNEAQ (reference sequence). The CDR3 is 15 amino acids. The ends lost 4 bases at V and 7 bases at J; junction bases unmatched: 9. The CDR3 here is CASSSRDSSFGELFF. The CDR3 DNA is TGTGCCAGCAGCTCCCGGGACAGCTCGTTCGGGGAGCTGTTTTTT.

This clonotype was seen a few times. The V and J genes are TRBV12-3 or TRBV12-4 and TRBJ2-5; TRBD2 agrees at 10 bases. V gave up 5 bases and J gave up 6 bases; unmatched junction bases: 9. This CDR3 is 15 amino acids long. Here the CDR3 DNA reads TGTGCCAGCAGTCCCCCTAGCGGGGGAGCGAAGACCCAGTACTTC. Translated, it gives CASSPPSGGAKTQYF.

Many counts were recorded for this clonotype. V is TRBV3-1 and J is TRBJ1-1; TRBD1 aligns across 9 bases. The CDR3 has 15 residues. The germline V gene encodes CDR1 LGHDT and CDR2 YNNKEL (reference sequence). V gave up 6 bases and J gave up 5 bases; unmatched junction bases: 10. This CDR3 reads CASSHSGTGSTEAFF. In DNA, the CDR3 is TGTGCCAGCAGTCATTCCGGGACAGGGTCGACTGAAGCTTTCTTT. Based on the CDR3 plus reference TRBV3-1 and TRBJ1-1, the full variable domain is DTAVSQTPKYLVTQMGNDKSIKCEQNLGHDTMYWYKQDSKKFLKIMFSYNNKELIINETVPNRFSPKSPDKAHLNLHINSLELGDSAVYFCASSHSGTGSTEAFFGQGTRLTVV.

This clonotype showed up many times. The chain recombines TRBV7-8 with TRBJ1-1, with D unresolved. The V end was cut by 3 bases, the J end by 1 base, with 12 bases between. Germline V lookup: CDR1 SGHVS, CDR2 FQNEAQ. The CDR3 totals 15 residues. In DNA form, the CDR3 reads TGTGCCAGCAGCTTCAATGTGGTAGGGAACACTGAAGCTTTCTTT. This gives the protein CASSFNVVGNTEAFF. Drawing the rest from reference TRBV7-8 and TRBJ1-1, the complete variable domain is GAGVSQSPRYKVAKRGQDVALRCDPISGHVSLFWYQQALGQGPEFLTYFQNEAQLDKSGLPSDRFFAERPEGSVSTLKIQRTQQEDSAVYLCASSFNVVGNTEAFFGQGTRLTVV.

V and J are TRBV20-1 and TRBJ1-5, with D possibly being TRBD1 (5 bases). CDR1 DFQATT and CDR2 SNEGSKA come from the germline V gene (reference sequence). V was clipped by 1 base and J by 2 bases, with 9 bases between them. This CDR3 contains 14 residues. The CDR3, as DNA: TGCAGTGCTAGAGGTGGGACCCGCAATCAGCCCCAGCATTTT. Translating gives CSARGGTRNQPQHF.

This clonotype was detected once. The chain couples TRBV24-1 to TRBJ1-5, with TRBD1 identical over 10 bases. V lost 2 bases and J lost 3; bases outside the gene matches: 3. Germline V gene sequence: CDR1 KGHDR, CDR2 SFDVKD. The CDR3 totals 16 residues. The CDR3 region is CATSDSTGGPNQPQHF. In DNA form, the CDR3 reads TGTGCCACCAGTGATTCGACAGGGGGCCCCAATCAGCCCCAGCATTTT.

This clonotype was counted a few times. The rearrangement uses TRBV5-1 and TRBJ1-4; TRBD1 matches at 7 bases. The length of the CDR3 is 18 residues. Looked up from germline, CDR1 is SGHRS and CDR2 is YFSETQ. Trimming removed 2 bases from V and 0 bases from J; junction bases left unmatched: 10. The CDR3: CASSFRGATIATNEKLFF. CDR3 in DNA: TGCGCCAGCAGCTTCAGGGGGGCTACCATTGCAACTAATGAAAAACTGTTTTTT.

A few counts support this clonotype. A much larger clone is a single base away; this may be a read error. This sequence joins TRBV4-2 and TRBJ2-3, with 9 bases aligning to TRBD1. The germline V gene has CDR1 LGHNA and CDR2 YNFKEQ. The CDR3 has 15 amino acids. J was trimmed by 2 bases and V by 4 bases; bases with no gene match: 4. The CDR3 reads CASSPRDRVTDTQYF. In DNA form, the CDR3 reads TGTGCCAGCAGCCCCCGGGACAGGGTCACAGATACGCAGTATTTT.

The sample holds a few counts of this clonotype. The CDR3 region is CSARSQGVDYGYTF. As DNA, the CDR3 is TGCAGTGCTAGGTCCCAGGGGGTGGACTATGGCTACACCTTC. The V and J genes are TRBV20-1 and TRBJ1-2; the match to TRBD1 covers 7 bases. The V and J ends lost 3 bases and 3 bases, in that order; junction bases with no gene match: 7. Germline loops: CDR1 DFQATT, CDR2 SNEGSKA (reference sequence). The CDR3 contains 14 residues.